The present T cell receptor (beta chain) was sequenced within a study of persistence of HIV-infected CD4 T cells. Study background: Median time on suppressive ART was around 8 years. Study outcomes and limitations: Antigen-responding cells were enriched for degenerate expanded CDR3beta sequences.

CDR3 length equals 15 residues. CDR1 is MNHEY, CDR2 SMNVEV, per germline (reference sequence). V dropped 6 bases and J dropped 4 bases, with 16 bases sitting between them. The stimulus was an HIV-1 Gag 15-mer peptide pool, 0.8 to 1 ug/peptide/mL. Responding CD4+ T cells were sorted by upregulation of both CD40 ligand and CD69. This clone was seen a few times. Its cognate antigen is unknown. Sequencing used immunoSEQ version 4 in survey mode. Using immunoSEQ multiplex PCR, the repertoire was profiled, and TCRdb retains in-frame clones only, with some absent. Found here are under 20,000 clones, 50% to 70% of them singletons; the top ten hold 1.9%.

Sequencing was performed on CD4+ T cells sorted from PBMCs after approximately 19-hour stimulation, taken from a patient who received antiretroviral therapy. This clonotype originated in an adult woman with HIV who was CMV-seropositive. The chain employs TRBV27 and TRBJ2-1, with D tentatively TRBD1 (5 bases). CDR3 DNA: TGTGCCAGCAGAGCTGACAGAGATTCTTACAATGAGCAGTTCTTC. This encodes CASRADRDSYNEQFF.